The clone carrying this T cell receptor beta chain showed up just a few times. Its matching antigen is unknown. Both 60 Vbeta primers and 13 Jbeta primers went into the PCR. Only in-frame clones appear in the TCRdb table, and some are missing; sequencing was by immunoSEQ multiplex PCR. Counted here are about 150,000 clones, roughly 74% occurring once; the ten biggest clones make up about 2.7%. J was trimmed by 5 bases and V by 1 base; bases with no gene match: 6. Germline V CDR1 and CDR2: MNHEY, SVGAGI. This CDR3 region has 15 residues. These data belong to a study of cytomegalovirus exposure and HLA in healthy donors. Study results and caveats: In a later analysis, TCR beta V- and J-gene trimming was associated with a missense DCLRE1C variant. About 87% or about 30% of the time was how often most TCR beta V segments were productive, according to an earlier analysis.

This clonotype originated in a man between 18 and 35 years old in good health and CMV-seronegative. Material: PBMCs. This chain joins TRBV6-5 and TRBJ1-1, with 8 bases that match TRBD1. CDR3 nucleotide sequence: TGTGCCAGCAGTTACTGGCAGGGGGCAAGAACTGAAGCTTTCTTT. This gives the protein CASSYWQGARTEAFF.